The next 4 T cell receptor beta chains were all read from a single sample in a study of siplizumab effects on memory and regulatory T cells. Generated by immunoSEQ multiplex PCR, the TCRdb table keeps only in-frame clones and is missing some. Among 100,000 or so clones, 90% to 95% were seen once, and the ten largest hold 0.73%. The sequenced material came from Tregs sorted from blood. These receptor sequences come from a human donor in good health.

A single count supports this clone. CDR3 in DNA: TGTGCCAGCTCATCCCAAACAGGGTCCCAGGACGAGCAGTACTTC. It encodes CASSSQTGSQDEQYF. The chain has TRBV18 and TRBJ2-7, with D possibly TRBD1 on 6 matching bases. The CDR3 totals 15 residues. CDR1 and CDR2 from the germline V gene are KGHSH and LQKENI. Deletions cut 5 bases from V and 5 bases from J, with 19 bases between.

The genes are TRBV29-1 and TRBJ1-4, with D unclear. Germline loops: CDR1 SQVTM, CDR2 ANQGSEA. This CDR3 has 14 amino acids. Trimming stripped 3 bases from V and 2 bases from J, with 10 bases between. The CDR3 sequence is CSVDMDGTNEKLFF. The CDR3 DNA reads as TGCAGCGTTGATATGGACGGCACTAATGAAAAACTGTTTTTT.

This clone was seen a single time. The chain combines TRBV6-5 with TRBJ1-3; no definite D call. Deletions cut 2 bases from V and 1 base from J, with 9 bases between. Germline V gene sequence: CDR1 MNHEY, CDR2 SVGAGI. This CDR3 is 15 amino acids long. The CDR3 region is CASSYARRSGNTIYF. CDR3 in DNA: TGTGCCAGCAGTTACGCACGAAGGTCTGGAAACACCATATATTTT.

The chain is built from TRBV28 and TRBJ2-3; tentative D call: TRBD2 (5 bases). The germline V gene has CDR1 MDHEN and CDR2 SYDVKM. This CDR3 spans 18 amino acids. Trimming took 3 bases from V and 0 from J, leaving 19 bases between them. CDR3 sequence (DNA): TGTGCCAGCAGTTTCCCCGCCGCTTTGCGGGTCAGCACAGATACGCAGTATTTT. Encoded protein: CASSFPAALRVSTDTQYF.